This is a list of T cell receptor beta chains from one sample in a study of blood T cells in healthy people across ages. TCRdb redid the calling of the 5' RACE reads with MiXCR, one entry per CDR3 protein. The table has about 830,000 distinct CDR3 sequences, around 62% seen once. The specimen sequenced was blood. The receptor source for this set is a young man in good health. Both conserved end residues are part of each CDR3. D genes are given only for firm matches. Not all rows give a size; the values are once, few, many and, for expanded clones, a class.

size: few
D: TRBD2
J: TRBJ2-1
V: TRBV20-1
length: 17
CDR3: CSARDAGGGGARNEQFF
DNA: TGCAGTGCTAGAGATGCCGGGGGCGGGGGGGCCAGAAATGAGCAGTTCTTC

size: .
D: TRBD2
J: TRBJ2-3
V: TRBV20-1
length: 14
CDR3: CSAREAGGQDAQYF
DNA: TGCAGTGCTAGAGAAGCGGGGGGCCAGGATGCGCAGTATTTT

size: .
D: TRBD1
J: TRBJ2-5
V: TRBV2
length: 13
CDR3: CATRQGTQETQYF
DNA: TGTGCCACTCGACAGGGGACCCAAGAGACCCAGTACTTC

size: .
D: .
J: TRBJ2-2
V: TRBV7-3
length: 15
CDR3: CASSPGLPGDGELFF
DNA: TGTGCCAGCAGCCCGGGGCTTCCCGGTGACGGGGAGCTGTTTTTT

size: .
D: TRBD1
J: TRBJ2-7
V: TRBV6-5
length: 15
CDR3: CASSYSRQGMNEQYF
DNA: TGTGCCAGCAGTTACTCGAGACAGGGTATGAACGAGCAGTACTTC

size: .
D: .
J: TRBJ2-5
V: TRBV7-6
length: 14
CDR3: CASSRPSQGETQYF
DNA: TGTGCCAGCAGCCGCCCCAGTCAGGGAGAGACCCAGTACTTC

size: .
D: .
J: TRBJ2-4
V: TRBV9
length: 15
CDR3: CASSAESWGVDIQYF
DNA: TGTGCCAGCAGCGCCGAATCGTGGGGTGTTGACATTCAGTACTTC

size: few
D: .
J: TRBJ2-1
V: TRBV25-1
length: 13
CDR3: CASSGRIYNEQFF
DNA: TGTGCCAGCTCGGGCAGGATCTACAATGAGCAGTTCTTC

size: .
D: .
J: TRBJ2-3
V: TRBV7-8
length: 14
CDR3: CASSSRDIVDTQYF
DNA: TGTGCCAGCAGCTCCCGGGACATCGTGGATACGCAGTATTTT

size: .
D: TRBD2
J: TRBJ2-7
V: TRBV20-1
length: 18
CDR3: CSARDWGRGGSSSYEQYF
DNA: TGCAGTGCTAGAGATTGGGGGCGGGGGGGCTCCAGCTCCTACGAGCAGTACTTC

size: .
D: TRBD1
J: TRBJ1-1
V: TRBV29-1
length: 13
CDR3: CSAGTGGNTEAFF
DNA: TGCAGCGCTGGGACAGGGGGGAACACTGAAGCTTTCTTT

size: .
D: TRBD2
J: TRBJ2-3
V: TRBV4-3
length: 17
CDR3: CASSQSHAKGGEGTQYF
DNA: TGCGCCAGCAGCCAAAGCCACGCGAAGGGAGGGGAAGGTACGCAGTATTTT

size: .
D: TRBD2
J: TRBJ2-3
V: TRBV5-1
length: 14
CDR3: CASSVAGVTDTQYF
DNA: TGCGCCAGCAGCGTAGCGGGGGTCACAGATACGCAGTATTTT

size: few
D: TRBD2
J: TRBJ2-3
V: TRBV20-1
length: 11
CDR3: CSAGGSGGQYF
DNA: TGCAGTGCTGGGGGGAGCGGGGGGCAGTATTTT

size: .
D: .
J: TRBJ2-7
V: TRBV27
length: 13
CDR3: CASSTHPRNEQYF
DNA: TGTGCCAGCAGTACCCACCCGAGGAACGAGCAGTACTTC

size: .
D: .
J: TRBJ2-7
V: TRBV5-1
length: 14
CDR3: CASSPQEGPYEQYF
DNA: TGCGCCAGCAGCCCCCAGGAGGGACCCTACGAGCAGTACTTC

size: .
D: .
J: TRBJ2-7
V: TRBV20-1
length: 14
CDR3: CSARPPPSTYEQYF
DNA: TGCAGTGCTAGACCCCCCCCGTCAACCTACGAGCAGTACTTC

size: .
D: .
J: TRBJ2-5
V: TRBV6-5
length: 12
CDR3: CASSYGPPAQYF
DNA: TGTGCCAGCAGTTACGGCCCACCGGCCCAGTACTTC

size: .
D: .
J: TRBJ2-3
V: TRBV6-1
length: 18
CDR3: CASSERGAFRPKTDTQYF
DNA: TGTGCCAGCAGTGAACGAGGGGCCTTCCGTCCCAAAACAGATACGCAGTATTTT

size: .
D: .
J: TRBJ2-5
V: TRBV7-9
length: 14
CDR3: CASSLLAPQETQYF
DNA: TGTGCCAGCAGCTTACTAGCGCCCCAAGAGACCCAGTACTTC

size: once
D: .
J: TRBJ2-1
V: TRBV9
length: 16
CDR3: CASSPGTLGAYNEQFF
DNA: TGTGCCAGCAGCCCCGGGACATTGGGAGCCTACAATGAGCAGTTCTTC

size: few
D: .
J: TRBJ2-7
V: TRBV29-1
length: 12
CDR3: CSVSTGTYEQYF
DNA: TGCAGCGTCTCGACAGGAACCTACGAGCAGTACTTC

size: .
D: .
J: TRBJ2-6
V: TRBV29-1
length: 13
CDR3: CGGANSGANVLTF
DNA: TGCGGCGGGGCCAACTCTGGGGCCAACGTCCTGACTTTC

size: few
D: .
J: TRBJ2-7
V: TRBV20-1
length: 11
CDR3: CSSGRGFEQYF
DNA: TGCAGTTCGGGCCGGGGGTTTGAGCAGTACTTC

size: once
D: TRBD1
J: TRBJ2-4
V: TRBV4-2
length: 18
CDR3: CASSQVVLGGPAKNIQYF
DNA: TGTGCCAGCAGCCAAGTCGTATTAGGGGGCCCAGCCAAAAACATTCAGTACTTC

size: .
D: TRBD2
J: TRBJ2-3
V: TRBV6-6
length: 15
CDR3: CASSSVAGGTDTQYF
DNA: TGTGCCAGCAGTTCTGTAGCGGGGGGCACAGATACGCAGTATTTT

size: .
D: .
J: TRBJ2-6
V: TRBV7-2
length: 16
CDR3: CASSLDLRTGANVLTF
DNA: TGTGCCAGCAGCTTAGATCTGCGGACTGGGGCCAACGTCCTGACTTTC

size: once
D: TRBD2
J: TRBJ2-1
V: TRBV20-1
length: 16
CDR3: CSARDHNSGGPNEQFF
DNA: TGCAGTGCTAGAGATCATAACAGCGGGGGGCCAAATGAGCAGTTCTTC

size: .
D: .
J: TRBJ1-6
V: TRBV13
length: 13
CDR3: CASSWNNNSPLHF
DNA: TGTGCCAGCAGCTGGAACAATAATTCACCCCTCCACTTT

size: .
D: TRBD1
J: TRBJ2-5
V: TRBV2
length: 13
CDR3: CASRVTGGETQYF
DNA: TGTGCCAGCAGGGTGACAGGGGGAGAGACCCAGTACTTC

size: .
D: .
J: TRBJ1-5
V: TRBV28
length: 14
CDR3: CASSITGLNQPQHF
DNA: TGTGCCAGCAGTATAACAGGGCTAAATCAGCCCCAGCATTTT

size: .
D: TRBD2
J: TRBJ2-1
V: TRBV7-2
length: 17
CDR3: CASSSQLFSGADNEQFF
DNA: TGTGCCAGCAGCTCACAACTCTTTAGCGGGGCGGACAATGAGCAGTTCTTC

size: many
D: .
J: TRBJ2-6
V: TRBV29-1
length: 16
CDR3: CSVDGGLSSGANVLTF
DNA: TGCAGCGTTGATGGGGGGCTATCCTCTGGGGCCAACGTCCTGACTTTC

size: once
D: TRBD2
J: TRBJ2-3
V: TRBV27
length: 16
CDR3: CASSLGGTSRTDTQYF
DNA: TGTGCCAGCAGTTTAGGTGGGACTAGCCGTACAGATACGCAGTATTTT

size: once
D: TRBD1
J: TRBJ1-2
V: TRBV28
length: 12
CDR3: CASSLDRKGYTF
DNA: TGTGCCAGCAGTTTGGACAGGAAGGGCTACACCTTC

size: .
D: TRBD2
J: TRBJ2-2
V: TRBV27
length: 13
CDR3: CASHARGGGELFF
DNA: TGTGCCAGCCACGCCCGGGGGGGCGGGGAGCTGTTTTTT

size: .
D: TRBD2
J: TRBJ2-1
V: TRBV5-5
length: 15
CDR3: CASSANPGLANEQFF
DNA: TGTGCCAGCAGCGCAAACCCGGGACTAGCCAATGAGCAGTTCTTC

size: .
D: TRBD1
J: TRBJ2-7
V: TRBV29-1
length: 13
CDR3: CSVARDRGYEQYF
DNA: TGCAGCGTGGCCCGGGACAGGGGCTACGAGCAGTACTTC

size: many
D: TRBD1
J: TRBJ2-7
V: TRBV29-1
length: 13
CDR3: CSVEGQERYEQYF
DNA: TGCAGCGTTGAGGGACAGGAGCGATACGAGCAGTACTTC

size: .
D: .
J: TRBJ1-4
V: TRBV10-3
length: 16
CDR3: CAISETKSGLNEKLFF
DNA: TGTGCCATCAGTGAGACCAAATCGGGCCTAAATGAAAAACTGTTTTTT

size: .
D: .
J: TRBJ2-3
V: TRBV20-1
length: 13
CDR3: CSASLPSTDTQYF
DNA: TGCAGTGCTAGTTTGCCTAGCACAGATACGCAGTATTTT

size: .
D: .
J: TRBJ2-5
V: TRBV3-1
length: 13
CDR3: CASSREGVETQYF
DNA: TGTGCCAGCAGCCGAGAGGGGGTCGAGACCCAGTACTTC